This T cell receptor beta chain is from a study of cytomegalovirus exposure and HLA in healthy donors. CDR3 length: 17 residues. Trimming removed 5 bases at V and 3 bases at J, with 21 bases between. Germline CDR1 is SGHAT and CDR2 is FQNNGV. The PCR used 60 Vbeta and 13 Jbeta primers. This table comes from immunoSEQ multiplex PCR, and its TCRdb copy is limited to in-frame clones, with some not included. In the table there are 150,000 to 170,000 clones, under 85% of which are singletons. The V call is TRBV11-2, the J call TRBJ2-3; D is perhaps TRBD2 (7 bases). Source material: PBMCs. This TCR derives from a man between 18 and 29 years old in good health and CMV-seronegative. The DNA of the CDR3 is TGTGCCAGCAGCCCCGGGACGGGGGGCCTCTTGACAGATACGCAGTATTTT. Its translation: CASSPGTGGLLTDTQYF.